These T cell receptor beta chains were read from a single sample in a study of cytomegalovirus exposure and HLA in healthy donors. TCRdb's copy holds only in-frame clones and misses some; the assay was immunoSEQ multiplex PCR. This sample carries around 70,000 clones, approximately 95% of them seen once, and the ten largest clones take roughly 1.6%. Sequenced: PBMCs. These receptors all stem from a young man in good health and CMV-seropositive. Each CDR3 is given with its conserved first and last residue. The order of the fields is D gene, J gene, clone size, V gene, CDR3 DNA, CDR3 protein. The D gene is left open where the match is weak. Only part of the rows carry a size: once, few, many, or a class if the clone is expanded.

- TRBJ2-5 - TRBV19 TGTGCCAGTAGTATATGGGGGACTGGACAAGAGACCCAGTACTTC CASSIWGTGQETQYF
- TRBJ1-5 - TRBV5-5 TGTGCCAGCAGCAGCGAATATAGCAATCAGCCCCAGCATTTT CASSSEYSNQPQHF
TRBD2 TRBJ2-3 once TRBV30 TGTGCCTGGAGTGACCCGGGACTAGCGGGAGGGGATACGCAGTATTTT CAWSDPGLAGGDTQYF
- TRBJ2-1 - TRBV28 TGTGCCAGCAGCACAACTACCGTTGGCTCCTACAATGAGCAGTTCTTC CASSTTTVGSYNEQFF
TRBD2 TRBJ2-5 - TRBV5-5 TGTGCCAGCAGCTTAGGGACTAGCGTCCAAGAGACCCAGTACTTC CASSLGTSVQETQYF
TRBD1 TRBJ2-7 - TRBV28 TGTGCCAGCAGTTTAACCCGGGACAGGGGTTTTTTAGAATACGAGCAGTACTTC CASSLTRDRGFLEYEQYF
- TRBJ1-5 - TRBV28 TGTGCCAGCAGTTCTGTAGCGGGGATGGGCAATCAGCCCCAGCATTTT CASSSVAGMGNQPQHF
- TRBJ2-4 - TRBV27 TGTGCCAGCAGTAGGAAGGGACTAGCCAAAAACATTCAGTACTTC CASSRKGLAKNIQYF
TRBD1 TRBJ2-7 few TRBV27 TGTGCCAGCAGACCAACAGGGGGAGAGCAGTACTTC CASRPTGGEQYF
- TRBJ1-2 once TRBV19 TGTGCCAGTCACCAGGGAACAGGGCTGGGTGGCTACACCTTC CASHQGTGLGGYTF
TRBD1 TRBJ1-2 - TRBV18 TGTGCCAGCTCAACGGTACAGGGGTTGGACTATGGCTACACCTTC CASSTVQGLDYGYTF
- TRBJ1-1 - TRBV2 TGTGCCAGCAGTGGTTCAGGTAACACTGAAGCTTTCTTT CASSGSGNTEAFF
TRBD2 TRBJ2-5 - TRBV7-6 TGTGCCAGCAGCAAGACTAGCGACCAAGAGACCCAGTACTTC CASSKTSDQETQYF
TRBD1 TRBJ2-7 - TRBV5-1 TGCGCCAGCAGCTTACAGGGGGCTATCTACGAGCAGTACTTC CASSLQGAIYEQYF
TRBD1 TRBJ1-1 - TRBV19 TGTGCCAGTAGTACCCGGGACAGGTTAAACACTGAAGCTTTCTTT CASSTRDRLNTEAFF
- TRBJ1-3 - TRBV18 TGTGCCAGCTCCCCCAGTCCTGGAAACACCATATATTTT CASSPSPGNTIYF
TRBD1 TRBJ1-3 once TRBV11-2 TGTGCCAGCAGCCCGACAGGGGCCTACTCTGGAAACACCATATATTTT CASSPTGAYSGNTIYF
- TRBJ1-4 - TRBV28 TGTGCCAGCAGAGGGGCAGCAGTCCCGTCATATGGAGAAAAACTGTTTTTT CASRGAAVPSYGEKLFF